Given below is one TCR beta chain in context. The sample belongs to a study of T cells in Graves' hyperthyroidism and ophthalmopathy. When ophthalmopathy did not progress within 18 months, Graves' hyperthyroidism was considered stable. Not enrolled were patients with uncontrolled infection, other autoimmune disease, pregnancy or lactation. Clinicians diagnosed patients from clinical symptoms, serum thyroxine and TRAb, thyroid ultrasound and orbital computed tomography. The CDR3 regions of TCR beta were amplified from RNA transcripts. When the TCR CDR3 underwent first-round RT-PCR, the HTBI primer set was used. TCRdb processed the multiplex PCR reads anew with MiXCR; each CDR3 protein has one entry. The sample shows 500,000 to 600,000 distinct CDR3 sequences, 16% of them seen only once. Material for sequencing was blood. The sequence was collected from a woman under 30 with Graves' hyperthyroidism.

This CDR3 reads CASSSPRDSVYGYTF. The CDR3, as DNA: TGTGCCAGCAGTTCCCCCCGGGACAGCGTCTATGGCTACACCTTC. V and J are TRBV6-1 and TRBJ1-2, with TRBD1 matching over 7 bases. The germline gives CDR1 MNHNS, CDR2 SASEGT. The CDR3 totals 15 residues. V shed 5 bases, J shed 4 bases, and the junction held 10 bases outside the gene matches.